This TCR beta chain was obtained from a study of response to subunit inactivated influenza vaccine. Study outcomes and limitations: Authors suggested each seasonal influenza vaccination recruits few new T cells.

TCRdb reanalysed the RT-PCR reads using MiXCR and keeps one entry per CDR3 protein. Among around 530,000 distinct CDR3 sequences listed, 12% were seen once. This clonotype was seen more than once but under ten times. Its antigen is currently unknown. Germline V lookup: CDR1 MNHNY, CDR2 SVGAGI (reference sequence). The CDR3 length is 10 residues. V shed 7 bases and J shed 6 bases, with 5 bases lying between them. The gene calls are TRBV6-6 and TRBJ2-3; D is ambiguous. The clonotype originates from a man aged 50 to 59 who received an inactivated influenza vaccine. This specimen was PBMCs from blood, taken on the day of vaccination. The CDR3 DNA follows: TGTGCCAGCACGGGCGATACGCAGTATTTT. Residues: CASTGDTQYF.